This T cell receptor (beta chain) was identified during a study of Ad26.COV2.S vaccination and SARS-CoV-2 variants. Study summary: Donor was assigned to the Ad26.COV2.S arm of trial COV1001. Overall study findings and caveats: Vaccine and placebo groups showed comparable non-spike TCR breadth. Spike-specific CD8+ and CD4+ T cell responses reportedly showed substantial breadth after vaccination.

Treatment described: 19 received Ad26.COV2.S at low or high dose, single or two shots; about five received placebo; per-sample allocation not given. Day 63 following the first vaccine or placebo injection was when the samples were taken. Cohort 1b enrolled adults aged 18-55 years in Boston. Sequencing was performed with immunoSEQ multiplex PCR; in TCRdb, only in-frame clones are kept and a portion is missing. Altogether 300,000 to 400,000 clones are present, around 88% being singletons, with the ten largest covering about 10%. This CDR3 region has 15 residues. Germline CDR1 is LGHNA and CDR2 is YSLEER. V was trimmed by 0 bases and J by 3 bases, leaving 12 bases between them. Comment on this clone: As yet, its antigen is unknown.

The rearrangement uses TRBV4-3 and TRBJ2-7; D is unclear. The sample in question was peripheral blood, obtained in a trial of Ad26.COV2.S vaccine versus placebo. The sequence came from a person between 18 and 59 years old who received the Ad26.COV2.S COVID-19 vaccine or a placebo. The chain's CDR3 is CASSQDTSYHYEQYF. CDR3 nucleotides: TGCGCCAGCAGCCAAGATACAAGCTATCACTACGAGCAGTACTTC.